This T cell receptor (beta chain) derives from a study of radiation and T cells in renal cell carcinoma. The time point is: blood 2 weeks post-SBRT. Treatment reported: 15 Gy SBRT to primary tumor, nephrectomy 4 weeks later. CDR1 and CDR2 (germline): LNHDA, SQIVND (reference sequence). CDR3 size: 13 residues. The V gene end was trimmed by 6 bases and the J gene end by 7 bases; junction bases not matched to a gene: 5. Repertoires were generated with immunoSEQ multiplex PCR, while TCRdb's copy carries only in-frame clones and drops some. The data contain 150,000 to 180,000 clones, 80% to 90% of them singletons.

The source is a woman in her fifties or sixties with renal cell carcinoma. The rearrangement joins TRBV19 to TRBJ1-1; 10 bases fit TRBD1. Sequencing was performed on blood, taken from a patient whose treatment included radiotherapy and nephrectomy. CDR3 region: CASSPTGGGEAFF. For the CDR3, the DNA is TGTGCCAGTAGCCCGACAGGGGGCGGTGAAGCTTTCTTT.